The 31 T cell receptor beta chains below come from one sample, sequenced in a study of T cell responses to AZD1222 COVID-19 vaccine. Libraries were prepared by immunoSEQ multiplex PCR; TCRdb keeps only in-frame clonotypes and omits some of them. The data show some 150,000 clones, roughly nine tenths seen once. The source material was peripheral blood, sampled on day 0 of AZD1222 vaccination. Receptors originate from an adult in good health.

V gene TRBV27 combines with J gene TRBJ2-7; TRBD1 aligns across 8 bases. Germline V gene data show CDR1 as MNHEY and CDR2 as SMNVEV (reference sequence). The CDR3 is made up of 13 amino acids. The CDR3 sequence is CGPPGQGSHDKYF. The DNA for the CDR3 is TGTGGGCCCCCCGGACAGGGTTCCCATGATAAGTACTTC.

The genes are TRBV6-5 and TRBJ1-1; D is unclear. The germline CDR1 and CDR2 sequences are MNHEY and SVGAGI. The CDR3 is 14 residues long. V lost 6 bases, J lost 6 bases, and 17 bases lay in between. CDR3: CASRYPGPESEAFF. The CDR3, as DNA: TGTGCCAGCAGGTATCCGGGCCCCGAATCTGAAGCTTTCTTT.

The J gene is TRBJ1-4, the V gene TRBV10-3, with 9 bases lining up with TRBD1. This CDR3 comprises 15 residues. V shed 0 bases, J shed 7 bases, and the junction held 3 bases outside the gene matches. Germline loops: CDR1 ENHRY, CDR2 SYGVKD. DNA for the CDR3: TGTGCCATCAGTGAGTCACTGGGACAGGGTGAAAAACTGTTTTTT. It encodes CAISESLGQGEKLFF.

This clone appeared a few times. The chain links TRBV5-4 to TRBJ2-1, with 7 positions matching TRBD1. The J segment lost 8 bases and the V segment lost 4 bases, leaving 9 bases of the junction unmatched. In germline, CDR1 is SGHNT, CDR2 YYREEE (reference sequence). The CDR3 totals 14 residues. The CDR3, as DNA: TGTGCCAGCAGCCTCAGGGGGAGAGGATATGAGCAGTTCTTC. Protein: CASSLRGRGYEQFF.

The gene calls are TRBV7-9 and TRBJ1-2; 9 bases are a match to TRBD1. Germline CDR1 and CDR2: SEHNR and FQNEAQ (reference sequence). The CDR3 covers 12 residues. The trim removed 6 bases at V and 8 bases at J, leaving 4 bases unmatched. In DNA, the CDR3 is TGTGCCAGCAGTACACAGGGGGCCGGCTACACCTTC. Translating it yields CASSTQGAGYTF.

The chain employs TRBV30 and TRBJ1-6; 10 bases align to TRBD1. The germline CDR1 and CDR2 sequences are GTSNPN and SVGIG (reference sequence). The V gene end was trimmed by 3 bases and the J gene end by 0 bases; junction bases not matched to a gene: 2. The CDR3 runs to 16 residues. CDR3 DNA sequence: TGTGCCTGGAGGGACAGGGGGAGCTCCTATAATTCACCCCTCCACTTT. This codes for CAWRDRGSSYNSPLHF. Drawing the rest from reference TRBV30 and TRBJ1-6, the complete variable domain is SQTIHQWPATLVQPVGSPLSLECTVEGTSNPNLYWYRQAAGRGLQLLFYSVGIGQISSEVPQNLSASRPQDRQFILSSKKLLLSDSGFYLCAWRDRGSSYNSPLHFGNGTRLTVT.

The chain has TRBV19 and TRBJ1-4; 10 nucleotides match TRBD1. The V segment lost 5 bases and the J segment 5 bases; nucleotides outside the gene matches: 5. The CDR3 has 15 amino acids. Germline V gives CDR1 LNHDA, CDR2 SQIVND (reference sequence). The CDR3: CASSPPGQGNEKLFF. Written as DNA, the CDR3 is TGTGCCAGTAGTCCCCCGGGACAGGGGAATGAAAAACTGTTTTTT. Looking up the rest from reference TRBV19 and TRBJ1-4 gives the full variable domain: DGGITQSPKYLFRKEGQNVTLSCEQNLNHDAMYWYRQDPGQGLRLIYYSQIVNDFQKGDIAEGYSVSREKKESFPLTVTSAQKNPTAFYLCASSPPGQGNEKLFFGSGTQLSVL.

A single count supports this clone. V gene TRBV4-1 combines with J gene TRBJ1-6, with 7 bases identical to TRBD1. This CDR3 contains 16 residues. The germline CDR1 and CDR2 sequences are MGHRA and YSYEKL. V trimming: 3 bases; J trimming: 5 bases; junction bases outside the gene matches: 7. The CDR3 coding sequence is TGCGCCAGCAGCCAGGGAAGGACAGGCGATAATTCACCCCTCCACTTT. It codes for CASSQGRTGDNSPLHF.

The sample holds a few counts of this clone. V gene TRBV2 combines with J gene TRBJ2-7; no firm D call. This CDR3 contains 12 residues. V lost 5 bases and J 5 bases, leaving 10 bases between the germline ends. Germline V CDR1 and CDR2: SNHLY, FYNNEI. The CDR3: CASSHALNEQYF. The CDR3 DNA follows: TGTGCCAGCAGTCACGCCCTAAACGAGCAGTACTTC.

J is TRBJ2-7 and V is TRBV11-2; D possibly uses TRBD1 or TRBD2 (5 bases each). Trimming took off 1 base at V and 6 bases at J, with 13 bases between the two ends. Germline V gene sequence: CDR1 SGHAT, CDR2 FQNNGV. The CDR3 extends over 14 amino acids. CDR3: CASSLGGSDREQYF. CDR3 nucleotides: TGTGCCAGCAGCTTAGGGGGGTCCGATCGCGAGCAGTACTTC.

This clone appeared once. V and J are TRBV6-1 and TRBJ1-2; the D is unclear. The ends were cut back, 2 bases at V and 4 bases at J, with 8 bases in the middle. This CDR3 has 13 amino acids. CDR1 is MNHNS and CDR2 is SASEGT in the germline V gene. CDR3: CASSEQGRYGYTF. The DNA for the CDR3 is TGTGCCAGCAGTGAACAAGGGCGCTATGGCTACACCTTC.

This clone appeared once. The chain links TRBV18 to TRBJ2-7; TRBD2 matches at 12 bases. Germline V CDR1 and CDR2: KGHSH, LQKENI. V shed 3 bases, J shed 6 bases, and the junction held 15 bases outside the gene matches. CDR3 size: 18 residues. Here the CDR3 reads CASSPRDYGLAGSGEQYF. DNA for the CDR3: TGTGCCAGCTCACCTCGGGACTATGGACTAGCGGGATCGGGCGAGCAGTACTTC.

The J gene is TRBJ1-1, the V gene TRBV4-1; a weak D match, TRBD1 (5 bases). This CDR3 is 16 amino acids long. Trimming shortened V by 3 bases and J by 1 base, and 15 bases separated the two germline ends. The V gene's germline CDR1 is MGHRA and CDR2 YSYEKL. CDR3 in DNA: TGCGCCAGCAGCCACGGGGCCCTCACGGGGAACACTGAAGCTTTCTTT. Residues: CASSHGALTGNTEAFF.

The chain employs TRBV11-2 and TRBJ2-7; 9 bases map to TRBD2. Germline CDR1 SGHAT, CDR2 FQNNGV. The CDR3 length is 13 residues. V gave up 6 bases and J gave up 2 bases; unmatched junction bases: 2. Written as DNA, the CDR3 is TGTGCCAGCAGTCTAGCGGGGCCCTACGAGCAGTACTTC. Protein: CASSLAGPYEQYF.

Notes on this clone: At one end the junction does not follow the germline gene, possibly because of a read error. This chain's CDR3 is CASSEDSGGLSGNTIYF. DNA for the CDR3: TGCGCCAGCAGCGAAGACTCGGGGGGACTCTCTGGAAACACCATATATTTT. The chain recombines TRBV4-1 with TRBJ1-3; D is perhaps TRBD1 (5 bases). Germline V gives CDR1 MGHRA, CDR2 YSYEKL. The CDR3 is made up of 17 amino acids.

This chain joins TRBV20-1 and TRBJ2-7; 7 bases are a match to TRBD2. The ends lost 7 bases at V and 4 bases at J; junction bases unmatched: 4. This CDR3 has 11 amino acids. The germline gives CDR1 DFQATT, CDR2 SNEGSKA (reference sequence). CDR3 in DNA: TGCAGTGAGGGACTACTATACGAGCAGTACTTC. It encodes CSEGLLYEQYF.

This chain connects TRBV3-1 (or the pseudogene TRBV3-2) to TRBJ1-2, with TRBD1 as a possible D gene (6 bases). Trimming cost V 6 bases and J 3 bases, with 17 bases left between them. The germline V gene has CDR1 LGHDT and CDR2 YNNKEL (reference sequence). The length of the CDR3 is 15 residues. The CDR3, as DNA: TGTGCCAGCAGTCGCCTATCGACAGGCCACTATGGCTACACCTTC. Protein: CASSRLSTGHYGYTF.

The chain uses TRBV5-5 and TRBJ2-2; D assignment may be TRBD1 or TRBD2 (5 bases each). This CDR3 comprises 15 residues. V lost 0 bases to trimming and J lost 2 bases, with 8 bases between them. Germline assignment: CDR1 SGHKS and CDR2 YYEKEE (reference sequence). The CDR3 spells CASSLGDPNTGELFF. For the CDR3, the DNA is TGTGCCAGCAGCTTGGGGGACCCCAACACCGGGGAGCTGTTTTTT.

The chain joins TRBV7-9 to TRBJ2-3; D is perhaps TRBD1 (5 bases). With 5 bases removed from V and 1 base from J, the gap between germline ends came to 7 bases. Germline CDR1 SEHNR, CDR2 FQNEAQ (reference sequence). CDR3 length: 13 amino acids. Here the CDR3 reads CASSRRGTDTQYF. CDR3 nucleotides: TGTGCCAGCAGCCGCAGGGGCACAGATACGCAGTATTTT.

V and J are TRBV2 and TRBJ1-2; perhaps TRBD1 as D (5 bases). The CDR3 sequence is 14 residues long. Looked up from germline, CDR1 is SNHLY and CDR2 is FYNNEI. Trimming removed 2 bases at V and 4 bases at J, with 11 bases between. The CDR3 loop is CASSEHGGGYGYTF. The CDR3 nucleotides are TGTGCCAGCAGTGAACACGGGGGAGGCTATGGCTACACCTTC.

The rearrangement joins TRBV27 to TRBJ1-6, with TRBD1 matching over 10 bases. Looked up from germline, CDR1 is MNHEY and CDR2 is SMNVEV (reference sequence). V gave up 4 bases and J gave up 2 bases; unmatched junction bases: 11. The CDR3 is made up of 19 amino acids. The CDR3 loop is CASSYISWTGGPYNSPLHF. CDR3 nucleotide sequence: TGTGCCAGCAGTTACATATCTTGGACAGGGGGTCCCTATAATTCACCCCTCCACTTT.

This clone is a singleton in its sample. V gene TRBV5-3 combines with J gene TRBJ1-1; TRBD1 aligns across 8 bases. TRBV5-3 is an ORF, with its function uncertain. With V trimmed by 7 bases and J by 1 base, 15 bases remained unmatched. The CDR3 runs to 17 residues. The CDR3 region has the DNA TGTGCCAGAGCCACCCTGCGACAGGGGATGTGGAACACTGAAGCTTTCTTT. Protein: CARATLRQGMWNTEAFF.

The chain recombines TRBV4-2 with TRBJ2-3; D may correspond to TRBD1 or TRBD2 (5 bases each). Germline loops: CDR1 LGHNA, CDR2 YNFKEQ. The V end lost 4 bases, the J end lost 1 base, and 9 bases lay between the germline ends. The CDR3 runs to 14 residues. The CDR3 region is CASSRGVGTDTQYF. CDR3 DNA: TGTGCCAGCAGCCGAGGGGTTGGCACAGATACGCAGTATTTT.

About this clone: A read error may explain this, as a much larger clone is one base away. J is TRBJ2-1 and V is TRBV11-3; unclear D gene. Trimming left V 0 bases short and J 5 bases short, with 2 bases between. CDR3 length equals 12 residues. Germline V gene lookup returns CDR1 SGHNT and CDR2 YENEEA. The CDR3: CASSLEHNEQFF. Here the CDR3 DNA reads TGTGCCAGCAGCTTAGAGCACAATGAGCAGTTCTTC.

The chain is built from TRBV10-3 and TRBJ1-1; 7 bases are a match to TRBD1. CDR1 is ENHRY, CDR2 SYGVKD, per germline. The CDR3 covers 17 residues. With V trimmed by 0 bases and J by 0 bases, 7 bases remained unmatched. CDR3 amino acids: CAISESTLGQMNTEAFF. The CDR3, as DNA: TGTGCCATCAGTGAGTCGACTCTGGGACAGATGAACACTGAAGCTTTCTTT.

The rearrangement links TRBV19 to TRBJ1-2; 9 bases line up with TRBD1. From germline, CDR1 is LNHDA and CDR2 SQIVND (reference sequence). With V trimmed by 5 bases and J by 4 bases, 11 bases remained unmatched. The CDR3 has 16 residues. The CDR3 spells CASSSTGTGTGYGYTF. CDR3 nucleotides: TGTGCCAGTAGTTCGACCGGGACAGGGACGGGCTATGGCTACACCTTC.

The chain's CDR3 is CASSPFRDTYNSPLHF. CDR3 sequence (DNA): TGTGCCAGCAGCCCATTCCGGGACACTTATAATTCACCCCTCCACTTT. The V call is TRBV5-6, the J call TRBJ1-6; D is possibly TRBD1 (6 bases). This CDR3 has 16 residues. Germline CDR1 SGHDT, CDR2 YYEEEE. V lost 4 bases, J lost 4 bases, and 15 bases lay in between.

V usage is TRBV19 and J usage is TRBJ2-3; no reliable D call. Germline CDR1 reads LNHDA; CDR2 reads SQIVND (reference sequence). CDR3 length: 12 amino acids. With 3 bases removed from V and 6 bases from J, the gap between germline ends came to 7 bases. CDR3 sequence (DNA): TGTGCCAGTAGTATGGTTCAGGATACGCAGTATTTT. It yields the protein CASSMVQDTQYF. The full variable domain, in which reference TRBV19 and TRBJ2-3 provide the parts outside the CDR3, is DGGITQSPKYLFRKEGQNVTLSCEQNLNHDAMYWYRQDPGQGLRLIYYSQIVNDFQKGDIAEGYSVSREKKESFPLTVTSAQKNPTAFYLCASSMVQDTQYFGPGTRLTVL.

A single count supports this clone. This rearrangement joins TRBV11-2 to TRBJ2-7; D is undetermined. The CDR3 extends over 12 amino acids. V gave up 8 bases and J gave up 3 bases, with 11 bases separating them. The germline CDR1 and CDR2 sequences are SGHAT and FQNNGV. CDR3 sequence reads: CASAHIFYEQYF. The CDR3 region has the DNA TGTGCCAGCGCGCATATTTTCTACGAGCAGTACTTC.

This clone was seen only once. The chain combines TRBV28 with TRBJ1-1; D remains unclear. The CDR3 covers 12 residues. The V gene's germline CDR1 is MDHEN and CDR2 SYDVKM. The V end was cut by 8 bases, the J end by 10 bases, with 17 bases between. The CDR3 DNA sequence: TGTGCCAGCCACCCGACGGGGAGTGGAGCTTTCTTT. Amino acid sequence: CASHPTGSGAFF.

The rearrangement joins TRBV7-6 to TRBJ2-2, with D unresolved. Germline lookup yields CDR1 SGHVS and CDR2 FNYEAQ. Between the trimmed V and J ends, which lost 4 bases and 4 bases, there was a span of 16 bases. This CDR3 has 16 residues. Written as DNA, the CDR3 is TGTGCCAGCAGCTCGATCCAAATCCCAAGCACCGGGGAGCTGTTTTTT. Its protein product is CASSSIQIPSTGELFF.